Included here is one T cell receptor beta chain sequence, with context. The target antigen is unknown. The sample originates from a study of T cell responses to AZD1222 COVID-19 vaccine. Findings and limits, study-wide: Researchers report vaccine-associated CD4 TCRs spanning spike, with dominance at 160-218 and 743-854.

The germline V gene encodes CDR1 WSHSY and CDR2 SAAADI. Trimming cost V 7 bases and J 7 bases, with 23 bases left between them. This CDR3 comprises 15 residues. Assay: immunoSEQ multiplex PCR; the TCRdb copy retains only in-frame clones and omits some. In the table there are some 170,000 clones, around nine tenths of which are singletons. The chain recombines TRBV10-2 with TRBJ2-7; D tentatively fits TRBD1 or TRBD2 (6 bases each). The clonotype comes from an adult in good health. Sequenced material: peripheral blood, taken on day 0 of AZD1222 vaccination. DNA of the CDR3: TGCGCCAGCACGGTCAAAGTCTTGGGGGGCGGGGAGCAGTACTTC. It codes for CASTVKVLGGGEQYF.